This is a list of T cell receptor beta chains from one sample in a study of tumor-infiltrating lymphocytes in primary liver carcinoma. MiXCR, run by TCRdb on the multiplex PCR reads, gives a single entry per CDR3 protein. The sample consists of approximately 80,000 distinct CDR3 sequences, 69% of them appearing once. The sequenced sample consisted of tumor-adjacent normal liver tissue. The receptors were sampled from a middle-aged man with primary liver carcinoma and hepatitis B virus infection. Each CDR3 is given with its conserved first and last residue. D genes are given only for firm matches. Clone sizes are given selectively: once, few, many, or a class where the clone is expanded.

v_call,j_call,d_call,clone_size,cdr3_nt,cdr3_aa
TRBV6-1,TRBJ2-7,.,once,TGTGCCAGCAGTGATATCCTGGACTGTCTAGGTCTGGAGCAGTACTTC,CASSDILDCLGLEQYF
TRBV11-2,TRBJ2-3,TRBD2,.,TGTACCAGCAACCTGCCGACTAGCGGGAAGTCCACAGATACGCAGTATTTT,CTSNLPTSGKSTDTQYF
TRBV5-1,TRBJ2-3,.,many,TGCGCCAGCAGCTCACAGGTGCGCACAGATACGCAGTATTTT,CASSSQVRTDTQYF
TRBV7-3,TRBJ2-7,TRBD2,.,TGTGCCAGCAGCTTAAACCTAGCGGGCGGCGAGCATTACTTC,CASSLNLAGGEHYF
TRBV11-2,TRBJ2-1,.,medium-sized,TGTGCCAGCAGCTTAGATAAAGCCTACAATGAGCAGTTCTTC,CASSLDKAYNEQFF
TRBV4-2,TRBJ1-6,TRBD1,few,TGTGCCAGCAGACCCGCCGGGACAGGGGCTGCGAGCTCCTATAATTCACCCCTCCACTTT,CASRPAGTGAASSYNSPLHF
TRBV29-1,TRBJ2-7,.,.,TGCAGCGCTGAAGGCGAACCGAACGAACAGTACTTC,CSAEGEPNEQYF
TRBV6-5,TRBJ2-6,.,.,TGTGCCAACAGCAGGAGCATCCGCTCTGGGGCCAACGTCCTGACTTTC,CANSRSIRSGANVLTF
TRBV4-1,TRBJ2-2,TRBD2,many,TGCGTCAGCAGCCTCGCTTTAGCGGGAGGGCCGGACACCGGGGAGCTGTTTTTT,CVSSLALAGGPDTGELFF
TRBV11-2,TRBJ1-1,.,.,TGTGCAAGCAGCTTGGTAGATAACACTGAAACTTTCTTT,CASSLVDNTETFF
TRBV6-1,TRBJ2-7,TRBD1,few,TGTGCCAGCAGTGAAGAGTCAAACAGGGGTATGGGCTCCTATGAGCAGTACTTC,CASSEESNRGMGSYEQYF
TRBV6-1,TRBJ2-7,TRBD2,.,TGTGGCAGCAGTGAAGGGGCTAGCGGAACCTACGAGCAGTACTTC,CGSSEGASGTYEQYF
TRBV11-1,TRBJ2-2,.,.,TGTGCCAGCAGCTTTTGTGATACCGGGGAGCTGTTTTTT,CASSFCDTGELFF
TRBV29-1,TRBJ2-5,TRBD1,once,TGCAGCGTTGACGAACAGGGGTTGGATACCCACTACTTC,CSVDEQGLDTHYF
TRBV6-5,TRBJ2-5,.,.,TGTGCCAGCAATAACAGCGGTGAGACCCAATACTTC,CASNNSGETQYF
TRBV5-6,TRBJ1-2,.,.,TGTGCCAGCAACTTGGTTGGGGCAGGAGGCCACACCTTC,CASNLVGAGGHTF
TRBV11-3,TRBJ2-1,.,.,TGTGCCAGCAGCGCCGGGTCTGGAGAGATTGATGAGCAGTTCTTC,CASSAGSGEIDEQFF
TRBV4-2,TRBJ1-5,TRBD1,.,TGTGCCTACAGCCAAGGGGTGGGGTCGGGACAGCTTAGCAATCAGCCACAGCATTTT,CAYSQGVGSGQLSNQPQHF
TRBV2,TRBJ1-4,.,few,TGTGCCAGCAGAGGACAGTTAAATGAAAAACTGTTTTTT,CASRGQLNEKLFF
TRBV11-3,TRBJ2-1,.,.,TGTGCCAGCAGCGTACTAACGGGAGCCGGGCAGTTCTTC,CASSVLTGAGQFF
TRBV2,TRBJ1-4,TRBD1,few,TGTGCCAGCAGGGACAGGGTCGGAAGTGAAAAACTGTTTTTT,CASRDRVGSEKLFF
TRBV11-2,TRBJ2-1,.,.,TGTGCCAGCTTCAACCGGCAGGGCCACAGTGAGCAGTTCTTT,CASFNRQGHSEQFF
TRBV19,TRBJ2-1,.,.,TGTGCCAGTAGTATAGATTCAGGACCGAATGAGCAGTTCTTC,CASSIDSGPNEQFF
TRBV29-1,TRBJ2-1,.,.,TGCAGTGCCTGCGCGGGCGGAAATGAGCAGTTCTTC,CSACAGGNEQFF
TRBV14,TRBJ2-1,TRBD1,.,TGTACCAGCAGCCAGGACAGGGTTAATGAGCAGTTCTTC,CTSSQDRVNEQFF
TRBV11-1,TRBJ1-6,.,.,TGTGCCAGCAGCCGGATACTGGTTTCACCCCTCAACTTT,CASSRILVSPLNF
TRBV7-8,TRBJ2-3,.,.,TGTGCCAGCAGCTTATTGGTTGGATCCTGGATGGCCCTAAAGATAAATACGCAGTATTTT,CASSLLVGSWMALKINTQYF
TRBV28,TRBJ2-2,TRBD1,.,TGTGCCAGCAGAGGGACAGGGAAGCCCGGGGAGCTGATTTTT,CASRGTGKPGELIF
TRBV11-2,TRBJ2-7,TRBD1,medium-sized,TGTGCCAGCAGCCTTACCGGGACAGGGGGCGGCTACGAGCAGTACTTC,CASSLTGTGGGYEQYF
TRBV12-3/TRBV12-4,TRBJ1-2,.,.,TGTGTCAGCAGTCGGGGGCCCTATGGCTACGCCTTC,CVSSRGPYGYAF
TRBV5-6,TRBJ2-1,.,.,TGTGCCAGCAGTTTGGACTCCTCTAGCTTCTACAATGAACAGTTCTTC,CASSLDSSSFYNEQFF
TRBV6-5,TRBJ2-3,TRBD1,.,TGTGCCAGCATGACAGGGGGCGGAGGAGATACGCGGTATTTC,CASMTGGGGDTRYF
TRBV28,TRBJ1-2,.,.,TGTGCCAGTAATAGGGACGGTGGCTACGCCTTC,CASNRDGGYAF
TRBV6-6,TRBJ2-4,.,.,TGTGCCAGCAGGCCAGTACAGGGTGCTAGGAACATTCAGTACTTC,CASRPVQGARNIQYF
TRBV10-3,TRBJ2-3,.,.,TGTGCCATCAGTCAGGGGATTATCGATACGCAGTATTTT,CAISQGIIDTQYF
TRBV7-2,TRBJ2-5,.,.,TGTGCCAGCAGCTTAGAAGTTCAAGAGACCCAGTACTTC,CASSLEVQETQYF
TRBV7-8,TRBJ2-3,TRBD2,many,TGTGCCAGCAGCAAACCGGGACTAGACTTCACCGGGAAGGATACGCAGTATTTT,CASSKPGLDFTGKDTQYF